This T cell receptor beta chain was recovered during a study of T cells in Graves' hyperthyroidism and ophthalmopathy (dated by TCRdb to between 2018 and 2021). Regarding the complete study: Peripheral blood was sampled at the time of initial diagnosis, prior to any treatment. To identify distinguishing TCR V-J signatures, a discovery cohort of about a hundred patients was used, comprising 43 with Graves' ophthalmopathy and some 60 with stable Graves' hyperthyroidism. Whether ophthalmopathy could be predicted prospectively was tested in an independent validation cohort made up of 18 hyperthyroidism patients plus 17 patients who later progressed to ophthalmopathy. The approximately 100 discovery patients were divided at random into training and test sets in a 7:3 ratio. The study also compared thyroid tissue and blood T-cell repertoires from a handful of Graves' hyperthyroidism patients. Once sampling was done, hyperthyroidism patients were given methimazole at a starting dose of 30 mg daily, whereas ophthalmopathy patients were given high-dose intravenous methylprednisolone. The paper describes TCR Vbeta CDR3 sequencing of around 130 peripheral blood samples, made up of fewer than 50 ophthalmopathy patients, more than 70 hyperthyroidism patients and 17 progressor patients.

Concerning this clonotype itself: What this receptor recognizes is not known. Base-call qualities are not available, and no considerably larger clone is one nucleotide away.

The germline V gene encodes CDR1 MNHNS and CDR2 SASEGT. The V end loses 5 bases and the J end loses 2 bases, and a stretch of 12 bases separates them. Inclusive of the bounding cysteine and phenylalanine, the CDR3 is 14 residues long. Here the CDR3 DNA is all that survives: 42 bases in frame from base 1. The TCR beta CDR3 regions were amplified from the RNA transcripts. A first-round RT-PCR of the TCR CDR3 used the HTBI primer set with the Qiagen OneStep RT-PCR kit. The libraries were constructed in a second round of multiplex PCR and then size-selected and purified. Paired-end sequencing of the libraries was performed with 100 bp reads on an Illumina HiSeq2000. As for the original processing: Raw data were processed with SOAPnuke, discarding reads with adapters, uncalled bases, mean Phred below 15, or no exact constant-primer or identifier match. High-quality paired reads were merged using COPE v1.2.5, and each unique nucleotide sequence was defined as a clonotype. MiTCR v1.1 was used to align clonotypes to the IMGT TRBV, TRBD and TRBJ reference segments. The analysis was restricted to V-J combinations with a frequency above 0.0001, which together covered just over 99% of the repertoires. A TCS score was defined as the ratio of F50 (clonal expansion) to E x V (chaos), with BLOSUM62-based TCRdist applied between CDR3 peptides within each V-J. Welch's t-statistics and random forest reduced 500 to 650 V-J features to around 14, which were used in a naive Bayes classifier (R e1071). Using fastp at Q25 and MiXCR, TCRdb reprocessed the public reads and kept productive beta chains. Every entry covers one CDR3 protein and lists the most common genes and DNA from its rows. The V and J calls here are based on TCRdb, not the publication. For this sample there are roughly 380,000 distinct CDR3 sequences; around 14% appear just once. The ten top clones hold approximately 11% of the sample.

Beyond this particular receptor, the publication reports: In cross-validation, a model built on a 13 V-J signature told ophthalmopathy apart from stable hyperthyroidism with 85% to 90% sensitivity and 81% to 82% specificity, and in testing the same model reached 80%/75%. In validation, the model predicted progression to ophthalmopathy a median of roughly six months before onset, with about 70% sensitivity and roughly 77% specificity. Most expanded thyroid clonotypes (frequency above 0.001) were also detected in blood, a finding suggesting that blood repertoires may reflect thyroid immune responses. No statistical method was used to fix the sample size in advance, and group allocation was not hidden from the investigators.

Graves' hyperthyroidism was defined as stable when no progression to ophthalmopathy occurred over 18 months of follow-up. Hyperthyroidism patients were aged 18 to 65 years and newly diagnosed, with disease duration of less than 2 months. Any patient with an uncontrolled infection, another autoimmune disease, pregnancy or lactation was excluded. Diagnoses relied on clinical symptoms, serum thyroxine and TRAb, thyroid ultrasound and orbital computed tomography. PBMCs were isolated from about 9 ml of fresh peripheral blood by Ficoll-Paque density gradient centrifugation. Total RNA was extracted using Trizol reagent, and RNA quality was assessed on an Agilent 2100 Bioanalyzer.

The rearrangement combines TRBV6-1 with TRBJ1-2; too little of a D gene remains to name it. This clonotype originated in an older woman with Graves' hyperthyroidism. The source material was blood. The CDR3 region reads CASSYRTDNYGYTF. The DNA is TGTGCCAGCAGTTATAGGACGGACAACTATGGCTACACCTTC.